This TCR beta chain is drawn from a study of blood T cell repertoires in COVID-19 (dated by TCRdb to the early 2020s). Broadly, across the study: Collaborator samples came from the United States, Italy and Spain and covered acute and convalescent phases of COVID-19. The repertoires were released in a freely available public database intended as a resource for research on the immune response to SARS-CoV-2. The material from the prospective study consisted of cDNA or gDNA derived from T cells, B-cell-depleted T cells, or PBMCs. Where available, HLA class I and class II types were taken from metadata supplied by the sample provider and were not determined by assay-based typing. Sample metadata almost always included a de-identified subject ID, COVID-19 status, age in years and sex. The samples were drawn from the first 160 participants of the ongoing ImmuneRACE study and from 950 to 1,500 subjects provided by 6 global collaborators. Subjects who had been exposed to COVID-19, were actively infected with it, or had recovered from it provided the deeply sampled blood TCRbeta repertoires that made up the dataset.

V loses 4 bases of germline sequence and J loses 6 bases, and the interval between the two ends is 13 bases. There are 13 amino acids in the CDR3, from cysteine to phenylalanine inclusive. Just the 39-base CDR3 DNA is kept, in frame starting at base 1. The germline V gene sets CDR1 to SGDLS and CDR2 to YYNGEE. Each collaborating institution followed its own protocols to collect whole blood in K2EDTA tubes. For TCRbeta analysis, collaborator samples were shipped as frozen whole blood, as isolated PBMCs, or as DNA extracted from either sample type. Details on this clone: Its binding antigen is unknown. No quality values exist for individual bases; no much larger clone is one base distant.

The paper's findings and limits, for the study overall: The amount of clinical and demographic metadata varied by source and participant and was provided uncurated.

TCRbeta CDR3 regions were amplified from genomic DNA by means of the immunoSEQ Assay, a bias-controlled multiplex PCR. In the paper's pipeline: The number of nucleated cells in each sample was estimated by amplification of reference gene primers within the assay. To quantify the absolute abundance of each unique TCRbeta CDR3 rearrangement, sequence reads were collapsed and filtered. For each sample, productive Simpson clonality was calculated by taking the square root of Simpson's diversity index across productive rearrangements. The table comes from immuneACCESS by way of TCRdb, which keeps in-frame sequences with V and J called. Part of the clones is missing from these tables; in studies checked, under half for an unresolved V gene and the rest for unknown reasons. D and trimming were read from the DNA, whereas the V and J calls and clone size are those reported in that table. This sample gives fewer than 75,000 clones in total; 75% to 85% of them show up just once. Approximately 6% of the sample goes to the ten largest clones.

The clonotype comes from a woman aged 55-70 years with acute or convalescent COVID-19. The rearrangement combines TRBV9 with TRBJ1-2, with TRBD1 perhaps the D gene, on 5 matching bases. The sample comprised peripheral blood. The CDR3 region reads CASSTWGGDGYTF. At the DNA level, the sequence is TGTGCCAGCAGCACCTGGGGGGGAGATGGCTACACCTTC.